These 27 T cell receptor beta chains were sequenced from one sample in a study of PD-L1 blockade in urothelial cancer. Method: immunoSEQ multiplex PCR; TCRdb's copy keeps in-frame clones and lacks some. The sample carries some 49,000 clones, around 90% recorded once. The starting material was PBMCs, obtained around atezolizumab (anti-PD-L1) treatment. All receptors come from a man in his sixties with urothelial cancer.

The chain recombines TRBV6-5 with TRBJ2-5, with 8 bases matching TRBD1. J lost 5 bases, V lost 6 bases, and 5 bases had no gene match. There are 13 residues in the CDR3. The germline gives CDR1 MNHEY, CDR2 SVGAGI. The CDR3 loop reads CASRRTGLETQYF. In DNA, the CDR3 is TGTGCCAGCAGGCGGACAGGGCTGGAGACCCAGTACTTC.

This clone has just one count. This chain joins TRBV6-5 and TRBJ1-6, with D perhaps matching TRBD1 (5 bases). Between the trimmed V and J ends, which lost 6 bases and 9 bases, there was a span of 12 bases. Germline V gene sequence: CDR1 MNHEY, CDR2 SVGAGI. The CDR3 is 13 amino acids. CDR3 sequence (DNA): TGTGCCAGCAGCCGACAGCAACCTTCACCCCTCCACTTT. As protein: CASSRQQPSPLHF.

This chain connects TRBV19 to TRBJ2-1; 9 bases fit TRBD1. The CDR3 covers 16 residues. Germline lookup yields CDR1 LNHDA and CDR2 SQIVND (reference sequence). The junction had 14 bases not matched to a gene; V was cut back by 5 bases and J by 9 bases. The CDR3 sequence is CASSPNLNRGHSEQFF. The CDR3, as DNA: TGTGCCAGTAGTCCGAACCTAAACAGGGGGCACAGTGAGCAGTTCTTC.

The gene calls are TRBV18 and TRBJ2-3, with TRBD2 identical over 9 bases. The V segment lost 4 bases and the J segment 1 base; nucleotides outside the gene matches: 0. The CDR3 has 14 residues. CDR1 and CDR2 from the germline V gene are KGHSH and LQKENI. CDR3 bases: TGTGCCAGCTCACTAGCGGGGGGCACAGATACGCAGTATTTT. It yields the protein CASSLAGGTDTQYF.

The V and J genes are TRBV30 and TRBJ2-1; TRBD1 matches 7 bases. The CDR3 consists of 14 residues. J was trimmed by 7 bases and V by 0 bases; bases with no gene match: 6. CDR1 GTSNPN and CDR2 SVGIG come from the germline V gene (reference sequence). CDR3 region: CAWSVLGRGNEQFF. DNA of the CDR3: TGTGCCTGGAGTGTACTGGGCAGGGGGAATGAGCAGTTCTTC. Looking up the rest from reference TRBV30 and TRBJ2-1 gives the full variable domain: SQTIHQWPATLVQPVGSPLSLECTVEGTSNPNLYWYRQAAGRGLQLLFYSVGIGQISSEVPQNLSASRPQDRQFILSSKKLLLSDSGFYLCAWSVLGRGNEQFFGPGTRLTVL.

The chain joins TRBV7-2 to TRBJ1-1; 7 bases agree with TRBD1. Germline CDR1 and CDR2: SGHTA and FQGNSA. The V segment lost 5 bases and the J segment 1 base; nucleotides outside the gene matches: 4. The CDR3 contains 14 residues. The CDR3: CASSTRQGNTEAFF. In DNA, the CDR3 is TGTGCCAGCAGCACGCGACAGGGGAACACTGAAGCTTTCTTT.

The chain couples TRBV4-2 to TRBJ2-5; 8 bases agree with TRBD2. CDR3 size: 18 residues. Per the germline V gene, CDR1 is LGHNA and CDR2 is YNFKEQ. V lost 0 bases to trimming and J lost 3 bases; unmatched junction nucleotides: 12. The CDR3 reads CASSQDWGLDGGEETQYF. DNA for the CDR3: TGTGCCAGCAGCCAAGATTGGGGACTAGACGGGGGGGAAGAGACCCAGTACTTC.

CDR3: CASSLIGAAGGSPLHF. The CDR3 DNA sequence: TGTGCCAGCAGCTTAATAGGCGCAGCCGGAGGTTCACCCCTCCACTTT. The chain uses TRBV7-2 and TRBJ1-6; D is ambiguous. Germline loops: CDR1 SGHTA, CDR2 FQGNSA. Trimming pared 2 bases from V and 9 bases from J, leaving 17 bases between. The CDR3 consists of 16 residues.

The gene calls are TRBV19 and TRBJ1-5; possible D gene TRBD1, 6 bases. The CDR3 has 17 residues. V lost 4 bases and J lost 0, with 16 bases in between. Per germline, CDR1 LNHDA and CDR2 SQIVND (reference sequence). The CDR3 is CASSNILKDSSNQPQHF. CDR3 in DNA: TGTGCCAGTAGTAACATTCTCAAGGACAGTAGCAATCAGCCCCAGCATTTT.

This chain joins TRBV9 and TRBJ2-3, with D perhaps TRBD1 (5 bases). Per germline, CDR1 SGDLS and CDR2 YYNGEE. The CDR3 contains 12 residues. With 5 bases removed from V and 3 bases from J, the gap between germline ends came to 7 bases. CDR3 protein: CASRGLTDTQYF. In nucleotides, the CDR3 is TGTGCCAGCAGGGGGCTAACAGATACGCAGTATTTT.

This chain connects TRBV25-1 to TRBJ2-5, with TRBD2 as a possible D gene (7 bases). V was shortened by 3 bases and J by 2 bases, with 13 bases between the two germline ends. Looked up from germline, CDR1 is MGHDK and CDR2 is SYGVNS. This CDR3 spans 15 amino acids. The DNA of the CDR3 is TGTGCCAGCAGTGACGTCGGGGGGCCTCAAGAGACCCAGTACTTC. As protein: CASSDVGGPQETQYF.

The chain has TRBV28 and TRBJ1-1; 7 bases are shared with TRBD1. This CDR3 contains 14 residues. The germline CDR1 and CDR2 sequences are MDHEN and SYDVKM. V lost 5 bases and J lost 6; bases outside the gene matches: 9. CDR3 bases: TGTGCCAGCAGTCTTTCAGGGGGTCGAGCTGAAGCTTTCTTT. This translates into CASSLSGGRAEAFF. The variable domain in full, with the rest retrieved from reference TRBV28 and TRBJ1-1, is DVKVTQSSRYLVKRTGEKVFLECVQDMDHENMFWYRQDPGLGLRLIYFSYDVKMKEKGDIPEGYSVSREKKERFSLILESASTNQTSMYLCASSLSGGRAEAFFGQGTRLTVV.

This chain connects TRBV6-5 to TRBJ2-3, with 11 bases fitting TRBD2. Germline V gene lookup returns CDR1 MNHEY and CDR2 SVGAGI. V lost 6 bases, J lost 6 bases, and 8 bases stayed unmatched. This CDR3 is built from 15 residues. The CDR3 region has the DNA TGTGCCAGCAGCCTTAGCGGGGGGGGTATGGATACGCAGTATTTT. Amino acids: CASSLSGGGMDTQYF.

The rearrangement uses TRBV7-9 and TRBJ1-6, with D perhaps matching TRBD1 (5 bases). Germline loops: CDR1 SEHNR, CDR2 FQNEAQ (reference sequence). This CDR3 is 19 amino acids long. Trimming took 1 base from V and 0 from J, leaving 16 bases between them. CDR3 nucleotide sequence: TGTGCCAGCAGCTTAGAACGACCGGGACTAAGCTCCTATAATTCACCCCTCCACTTT. Its protein product is CASSLERPGLSSYNSPLHF.

The chain carries TRBV7-3 and TRBJ2-1, with D maybe TRBD1 (7 bases). CDR3 length equals 14 residues. Between the trimmed V and J ends, which lost 2 bases and 7 bases, there was a span of 12 bases. Germline V gene data show CDR1 as SGHTA and CDR2 as FQGTGA. CDR3: CASSLDPGGNEQFF. CDR3 nucleotide sequence: TGTGCCAGCAGCTTAGATCCAGGGGGGAATGAGCAGTTCTTC.

The chain is built from TRBV6-1 and TRBJ1-1; maybe TRBD1 (6 bases). This CDR3 has 14 amino acids. Germline V lookup: CDR1 MNHNS, CDR2 SASEGT. Trimming cost V 3 bases and J 3 bases, with 11 bases left between them. This CDR3 reads CASSDGGRYTEAFF. CDR3 DNA: TGTGCCAGCAGTGATGGGGGCAGGTACACTGAAGCTTTCTTT.

This clone was picked up one time. CDR3 in amino acids: CAISETGPSSYEQYF. CDR3 sequence (DNA): TGTGCCATCAGTGAAACAGGTCCCTCCTCCTACGAGCAGTACTTC. V gene TRBV10-3 combines with J gene TRBJ2-7; tentative D call: TRBD1 (5 bases). This CDR3 contains 15 residues. V was trimmed by 3 bases and J by 0 bases, leaving 12 bases between them. The germline V gene has CDR1 ENHRY and CDR2 SYGVKD.

The chain has TRBV30 and TRBJ1-6, with D possibly TRBD1 on 6 matching bases. V was clipped by 3 bases and J by 8 bases, with 14 bases between them. Per germline, CDR1 GTSNPN and CDR2 SVGIG (reference sequence). The CDR3 has 14 residues. In DNA, the CDR3 is TGTGCCTGGAGAGAAACAACAGGGTATTCACCCCTCCACTTT. Translation: CAWRETTGYSPLHF.

This sequence joins TRBV7-2 and TRBJ2-7; TRBD2 matches at 10 bases. This CDR3 has 14 amino acids. The ends lost 6 bases at V and 7 bases at J; junction bases unmatched: 9. Per the germline V gene, CDR1 is SGHTA and CDR2 is FQGNSA. The CDR3 loop reads CASSPGSGGREQYF. The DNA for the CDR3 is TGTGCCAGCAGTCCCGGTAGCGGGGGGCGGGAGCAGTACTTC.

The chain joins TRBV16 to TRBJ2-1; 8 positions agree with TRBD2. The CDR3 is made up of 17 amino acids. The V segment lost 4 bases and the J segment 7 bases; nucleotides outside the gene matches: 15. From germline, CDR1 is KGHSY and CDR2 FQNENV. CDR3 sequence: CASSPPAGGSRRNEQFF. The CDR3 nucleotides are TGTGCCAGCAGCCCCCCTGCGGGGGGATCAAGGAGGAATGAGCAGTTCTTC.

Here the CDR3 reads CASSGGTGSFVAEAFF. CDR3 sequence (DNA): TGTGCCAGCAGCGGGGGGACAGGGTCGTTTGTCGCTGAAGCTTTCTTT. The chain uses TRBV5-6 and TRBJ1-1; 9 nucleotides agree with TRBD1. CDR3 length: 16 residues. Germline trimming cut 4 bases from V and 6 bases from J; bases unmatched to any gene: 13. In germline, CDR1 is SGHDT, CDR2 YYEEEE. The full variable domain, rest sourced from reference TRBV5-6 and TRBJ1-1, is DAGVTQSPTHLIKTRGQQVTLRCSPKSGHDTVSWYQQALGQGPQFIFQYYEEEERQRGNFPDRFSGHQFPNYSSELNVNALLLGDSALYLCASSGGTGSFVAEAFFGQGTRLTVV.

V gene TRBV28 combines with J gene TRBJ1-1; D uncertain. The CDR3 has 11 residues. Germline assignment: CDR1 MDHEN and CDR2 SYDVKM. V lost 8 bases, J lost 5 bases, and 9 bases lay in between. The CDR3 here is CASEGGTEAFF. DNA for the CDR3: TGTGCCAGCGAAGGAGGTACTGAAGCTTTCTTT.

The genes are TRBV7-2 and TRBJ2-7; perhaps TRBD1 as D (6 bases). Deletions cut 4 bases from V and 3 bases from J, with 16 bases between. The CDR3 runs to 15 residues. Germline CDR1 reads SGHTA; CDR2 reads FQGNSA. The CDR3 loop reads CASSSQTGTNYEQYF. As DNA, the CDR3 is TGTGCCAGCAGCTCGCAGACCGGGACAAACTACGAGCAGTACTTC.

This clone was picked up one time. This chain connects TRBV5-4 to TRBJ2-7; possibly TRBD2 for D (7 bases). Trimming removed 0 bases from V and 2 bases from J, with 12 bases in between. The germline V gene encodes CDR1 SGHNT and CDR2 YYREEE (reference sequence). This CDR3 is 15 amino acids long. CDR3 sequence reads: CASSLAGGRAYEQYF. The CDR3 region has the DNA TGTGCCAGCAGCTTGGCGGGGGGCAGGGCCTACGAGCAGTACTTC.

V and J are TRBV5-4 and TRBJ2-3, with D possibly being TRBD2 (6 bases). Germline V gene lookup returns CDR1 SGHNT and CDR2 YYREEE (reference sequence). This CDR3 comprises 17 residues. Trimming pared 1 base from V and 0 bases from J, leaving 15 bases between. The CDR3 DNA is TGTGCCAGCAGCTTGCTTTTTTGGGGGGATAGCACAGATACGCAGTATTTT. Translating gives CASSLLFWGDSTDTQYF.

The chain uses TRBV28 and TRBJ1-1; tentatively, D is TRBD1 (5 bases). Per germline, CDR1 MDHEN and CDR2 SYDVKM. Between the trimmed V and J ends, which lost 9 bases and 10 bases, there was a span of 15 bases. The CDR3 is 11 amino acids. CDR3 coding DNA: TGTGCCAGTATGGGGGGTTTTGGAGCTTTCTTT. Residues: CASMGGFGAFF. Using reference TRBV28 and TRBJ1-1 for the parts outside the CDR3, the full variable domain is DVKVTQSSRYLVKRTGEKVFLECVQDMDHENMFWYRQDPGLGLRLIYFSYDVKMKEKGDIPEGYSVSREKKERFSLILESASTNQTSMYLCASMGGFGAFFGQGTRLTVV.

The chain combines TRBV5-1 with TRBJ1-6; 7 bases line up with TRBD1. After removal of 2 bases from V and 11 bases from J, the junction contained 16 bases not matched to a gene. The CDR3 length is 17 residues. The germline V gene has CDR1 SGHRS and CDR2 YFSETQ. CDR3 nucleotide sequence: TGCGCCAGCAGCTTCCGGACAGGTTCCGAGAGGACGACACCCCTCCACTTT. This gives the protein CASSFRTGSERTTPLHF.